Presented here are 20 T cell receptor beta chains from one specimen sequenced in a study of cytomegalovirus exposure and HLA in healthy donors. Libraries were prepared by immunoSEQ multiplex PCR; TCRdb keeps only in-frame clonotypes and omits some of them. Altogether about 110,000 clones are present, approximately 86% being singletons, with the ten largest covering approximately 3%. Sequences were obtained from PBMCs. Receptors were obtained from a woman under 30 in good health and CMV-seronegative.

The gene calls are TRBV7-3 and TRBJ2-1; D perhaps matches TRBD1 (6 bases). CDR1 and CDR2 from the germline V gene are SGHTA and FQGTGA. The germline V and J ends were trimmed by 5 bases and 3 bases, with 14 bases remaining between them. The CDR3 contains 15 residues. Here the CDR3 reads CASSGQGPNYNEQFF. DNA for the CDR3: TGTGCCAGCAGCGGGCAGGGGCCCAACTACAATGAGCAGTTCTTC. The entire variable domain, with the rest obtained from reference TRBV7-3 and TRBJ2-1, is as follows: GAGVSQTPSNKVTEKGKYVELRCDPISGHTALYWYRQSLGQGPEFLIYFQGTGAADDSGLPNDRFFAVRPEGSVSTLKIQRTERGDSAVYLCASSGQGPNYNEQFFGPGTRLTVL.

The chain joins TRBV14 to TRBJ2-7, with 8 bases lining up with TRBD1. Trimming at V came to 4 bases and at J to 3 bases, leaving 5 bases not matched to a gene. The germline CDR1 and CDR2 sequences are SGHDN and FVKESK. There are 14 residues in the CDR3. Here the CDR3 reads CASSLTGQDYEQYF. For the CDR3, the DNA is TGTGCCAGCAGCCTGACGGGACAGGACTACGAGCAGTACTTC.

The rearrangement uses TRBV25-1 and TRBJ2-2; TRBD1 agrees at 7 bases. The CDR3 length is 18 residues. Germline V gives CDR1 MGHDK, CDR2 SYGVNS. J was trimmed by 0 bases and V by 8 bases; bases with no gene match: 15. The CDR3 reads CASGSGQPFFTNTGELFF. CDR3 nucleotides: TGTGCCAGCGGTTCGGGACAGCCTTTCTTTACGAACACCGGGGAGCTGTTTTTT.

CDR3 DNA: TGTGCCAGCAGCCAGGGCGGGGGGCCCTCAGAGACCCAGTACTTC. Protein: CASSQGGGPSETQYF. This chain uses TRBV14 with TRBJ2-5; 8 bases line up with TRBD2. The CDR3 runs to 15 residues. Trimming cost V 3 bases and J 4 bases; bases outside gene matches: 7. Germline CDR1 reads SGHDN; CDR2 reads FVKESK.

The chain recombines TRBV30 with TRBJ1-2; D gene uncertain. Deletions cut 7 bases from V and 6 bases from J, with 18 bases between. The germline V gene encodes CDR1 GTSNPN and CDR2 SVGIG (reference sequence). This CDR3 comprises 13 residues. The CDR3 DNA reads TGTGCCTCGTCGGAGGGAATGTTGGATGGCTACACCTTC. It yields the protein CASSEGMLDGYTF. Looking up the rest from reference TRBV30 and TRBJ1-2 gives the full variable domain: SQTIHQWPATLVQPVGSPLSLECTVEGTSNPNLYWYRQAAGRGLQLLFYSVGIGQISSEVPQNLSASRPQDRQFILSSKKLLLSDSGFYLCASSEGMLDGYTFGSGTRLTVV.

The V gene is TRBV4-1, the J gene TRBJ2-7, with D perhaps matching TRBD1 (6 bases). V lost 1 base to trimming and J lost 0 bases, with 13 bases between them. Germline-derived CDR1 and CDR2 are MGHRA and YSYEKL. The CDR3 runs 16 residues. The CDR3: CASSQVIGTPSYEQYF. The CDR3 DNA follows: TGCGCCAGCAGCCAAGTCATCGGGACACCCTCCTACGAGCAGTACTTC.

V usage is TRBV2 and J usage is TRBJ1-6; D possibly corresponds to TRBD1 (6 bases). CDR1 is SNHLY, CDR2 FYNNEI, per germline. Trimming removed 8 bases at V and 0 bases at J, with 17 bases between. This CDR3 comprises 17 residues. CDR3 residues: CASGGWVVSSYNSPLHF. CDR3 sequence (DNA): TGTGCCAGCGGGGGCTGGGTCGTGAGCTCCTATAATTCACCCCTCCACTTT.

The J gene is TRBJ2-2, the V gene TRBV5-8; a weak D match, TRBD2 (5 bases). The V end lost 1 base, the J end lost 7 bases, and 11 bases lay between the germline ends. Germline CDR1 and CDR2: SGHTS and YDEGEE. There are 14 residues in the CDR3. CDR3 nucleotides: TGTGCCAGCAGCTTGAGATCCCGGGACGGGGAGCTGTTTTTT. Its protein product is CASSLRSRDGELFF.

The chain joins TRBV4-1 to TRBJ2-7; D perhaps matches TRBD1 (5 bases). Germline CDR1 and CDR2: MGHRA and YSYEKL. This CDR3 contains 14 residues. Trimming stripped 3 bases from V and 7 bases from J, with 16 bases between. Here the CDR3 DNA reads TGCGCCAGCAGCCATATGGTATCCCAGGGTGAGCAGTACTTC. Protein product: CASSHMVSQGEQYF.

CDR3 bases: TGTGCCAGCGGGGACAGGGAGGGCCTTGAGACCCAGTACTTC. Translation gives CASGDREGLETQYF. The gene calls are TRBV6-1 and TRBJ2-5; 9 bases match TRBD1. The CDR3 loop spans 14 amino acids. CDR1 and CDR2 (germline): MNHNS, SASEGT. Trimming at V came to 8 bases and at J to 5 bases, leaving 9 bases not matched to a gene.

The chain combines TRBV19 with TRBJ1-2, with D tentatively TRBD1 (6 bases). The CDR3 runs 14 residues. V dropped 5 bases and J dropped 1 base, with 11 bases sitting between them. CDR1 is LNHDA, CDR2 SQIVND, per germline (reference sequence). CDR3 in DNA: TGTGCCAGTAGTCCCGGGACAAGTAACTATGGCTACACCTTC. As protein: CASSPGTSNYGYTF.

This chain links TRBV27 with TRBJ2-7; D not resolved. V lost 7 bases, J lost 3 bases, and 10 bases lay in between. Germline assignment: CDR1 MNHEY and CDR2 SMNVEV (reference sequence). The CDR3 length is 12 residues. Here the CDR3 DNA reads TGTGCCAGCACAGACTCGTTCTACGAGCAGTACTTC. Translation: CASTDSFYEQYF.

The CDR3 DNA follows: TGTGCCAGCAGTAGGACTAGCGGGGGGAGGGATACGCAGTATTTT. This translates into CASSRTSGGRDTQYF. V is TRBV6-5 and J is TRBJ2-3, with 14 positions matching TRBD2. Germline-derived CDR1 and CDR2 are MNHEY and SVGAGI. This CDR3 spans 15 amino acids. Trimming cost V 5 bases and J 6 bases; bases outside gene matches: 4.

V and J are TRBV30 and TRBJ1-3, with D possibly matching TRBD1 (5 bases). CDR3 length equals 13 residues. Germline values: CDR1 GTSNPN, CDR2 SVGIG (reference sequence). Between the trimmed V and J ends, which lost 0 bases and 4 bases, there was a span of 7 bases. The CDR3 spells CAWSVQVGNTIYF. The CDR3 bases are TGTGCCTGGAGTGTACAGGTCGGAAACACCATATATTTT.

The CDR3 DNA reads as TGTGCCATCAGTGCTTCGGGAGGGGAGGGTTTTGGGACAGATACGCAGTATTTT. Its translation is CAISASGGEGFGTDTQYF. The chain carries TRBV10-3 and TRBJ2-3, with 8 bases aligning to TRBD2. J was trimmed by 3 bases and V by 4 bases; bases with no gene match: 15. The CDR3 sequence is 18 residues long. Per germline, CDR1 ENHRY and CDR2 SYGVKD.

In its sample, this clone was seen a few times. The chain recombines TRBV9 with TRBJ2-5; 11 bases agree with TRBD2. This CDR3 has 16 residues. The V gene end was trimmed by 0 bases and the J gene end by 5 bases; junction bases not matched to a gene: 6. Germline V gene sequence: CDR1 SGDLS, CDR2 YYNGEE. This chain's CDR3 is CASSVGWSSGGETQYF. In nucleotides, the CDR3 is TGTGCCAGCAGCGTAGGATGGTCTAGCGGGGGGGAGACCCAGTACTTC.

The rearrangement uses TRBV27 and TRBJ2-5, with a weak D call TRBD1 (5 bases). Per germline, CDR1 MNHEY and CDR2 SMNVEV (reference sequence). The V and J ends lost 6 bases and 6 bases respectively, with 8 bases between them. The CDR3 runs to 11 residues. The CDR3 DNA follows: TGTGCCAGCAGCCAGGGTCAGACCCAGTACTTC. Its protein is CASSQGQTQYF.

V gene TRBV30 combines with J gene TRBJ1-6, with 8 bases aligning to TRBD1. The CDR3 runs 15 residues. Germline V lookup: CDR1 GTSNPN, CDR2 SVGIG (reference sequence). V gave up 2 bases and J gave up 10 bases; unmatched junction bases: 10. In DNA, the CDR3 is TGTGCCTGGAGTCCCGGGAGGACAGGGACCTCACCCCTCCACTTT. This sequence encodes CAWSPGRTGTSPLHF.

The V gene is TRBV6-5, the J gene TRBJ2-2; possible D gene TRBD1, 5 bases. Germline loops: CDR1 MNHEY, CDR2 SVGAGI. The V gene lost 8 bases and the J gene lost 8 bases, with 18 bases spanning the gap. This CDR3 has 14 residues. CDR3 in DNA: TGTGCCAGCCGACAGCGCGGCGGTTGGGGGGAGCTGTTTTTT. It codes for CASRQRGGWGELFF.

V is TRBV27 and J is TRBJ2-5, with 7 positions matching TRBD1. Per germline, CDR1 MNHEY and CDR2 SMNVEV (reference sequence). The CDR3 runs 13 residues. V lost 6 bases and J lost 5; bases outside the gene matches: 6. CDR3 sequence reads: CASSQDRLETQYF. CDR3 nucleotides: TGTGCCAGCAGCCAGGACAGGTTGGAGACCCAGTACTTC.